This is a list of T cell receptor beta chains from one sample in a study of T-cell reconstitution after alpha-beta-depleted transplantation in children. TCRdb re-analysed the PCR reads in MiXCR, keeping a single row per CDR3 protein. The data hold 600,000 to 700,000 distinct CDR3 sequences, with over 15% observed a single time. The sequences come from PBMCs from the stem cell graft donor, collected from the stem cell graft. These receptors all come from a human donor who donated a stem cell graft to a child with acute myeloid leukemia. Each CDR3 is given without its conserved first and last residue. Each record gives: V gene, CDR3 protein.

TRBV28 ASSLGPDSPDGYT
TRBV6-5 ASSFRQVSTGELF
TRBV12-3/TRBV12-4 ASGTGGKVPLDEQF
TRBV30 AWRAGSSYEQY
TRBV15 ATSRDPAGGDEQF
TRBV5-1 ASSSDRGQGGELF
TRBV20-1 SASGQGSSSTDTQY
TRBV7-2 ASSPRTSETQY
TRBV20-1 SARQGDNSPLH
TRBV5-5 ASSIRTTGSVY
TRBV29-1 SVDGEGGTDTQY
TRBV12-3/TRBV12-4 ASSWARGRDGYT
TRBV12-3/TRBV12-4 ASSEGHRGRTDTQY
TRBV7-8 ASSSPTGTDTQY
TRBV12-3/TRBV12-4 ASLLFGQSSGGYT
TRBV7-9 ASSLIPQADTGELF
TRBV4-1 ASSQDSGIGSPLH
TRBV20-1 SASVDRDTEAF
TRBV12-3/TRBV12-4 ASSPDALYEQY
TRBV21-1 ASESGRDRGTDTQY
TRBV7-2 ASSPRGGAGDTQY
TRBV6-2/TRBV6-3 ASSDPSGGDTGELF
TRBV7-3 ASSLEGGREQF
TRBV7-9 ASTRRGEEAF
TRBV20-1 SAREPTGLQPQH
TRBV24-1 ATSDPSGRGYEQY
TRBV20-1 SARDHPGELF
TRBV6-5 ASSSPRVEGTDTQY
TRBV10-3 AISGDRTEAF
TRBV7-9 ASRSPGGANTGELF
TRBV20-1 SARVPYQETQY
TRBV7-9 ASSSVTMNTEAF
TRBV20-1 SARKTSTDTQY
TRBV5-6 ASSLTGTGFYEQY
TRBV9 ASSGAGSTYNEQF
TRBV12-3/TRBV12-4 ASSPPGFEKLF
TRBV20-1 SARKAGLPYEQY
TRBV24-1 ATSDSTGGWTQY
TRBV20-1 SAKEISGAYNEQF
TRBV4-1 ASSQTRGGGGHDTQY
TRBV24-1 ATEGLGSGANVLT
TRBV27 ASSLERSSYEQY
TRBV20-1 SARDRGIVSGYT
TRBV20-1 SARIAGGVSYNEQF
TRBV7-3 ASSLSPAQNTEAF
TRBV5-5 ASSRDPDQPQH
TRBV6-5 ASSYDRSGQPQH
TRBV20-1 SAPFYQITEAF
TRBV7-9 ASSYIRDTQY
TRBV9 ASSVVEGQGRNEQF
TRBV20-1 SARDSLAGETQY
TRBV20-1 SARRTGGEAF
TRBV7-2 ASSPEGHSFGETQY
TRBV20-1 SAPVGRNIQY